The T cell receptor beta chain described here comes from a study of Ad26.COV2.S vaccination and SARS-CoV-2 variants. Study-level results: Responses of spike-specific T cells (both CD8+ and CD4+) reportedly showed substantial breadth after vaccination.

Clones were sequenced by immunoSEQ multiplex PCR, and TCRdb holds only the in-frame ones, with some missing. The sample holds 350,000 to 550,000 clones, 89% seen once. The CDR3 covers 17 residues. V lost 1 base to trimming and J lost 4 bases, with 19 bases between them. Germline V gives CDR1 LGHNA, CDR2 YSLEER. The treatment is: approximately 18 received Ad26.COV2.S at low or high dose, single or two shots; roughly 5 received placebo; per-sample allocation not given. The study sampled participants on day 63 after the first vaccine or placebo injection. Turning to this clone: Its target is not known.

The sample here was peripheral blood, taken in a trial of Ad26.COV2.S vaccine versus placebo. The source is a person between 18 and 65 years old who received the Ad26.COV2.S COVID-19 vaccine or a placebo. The rearrangement uses TRBV4-3 and TRBJ1-2, with a possible D match to TRBD1 (5 bases). The CDR3 DNA is TGCGCCAGCAGCCAAGTACGGGGGACCGAAGAACTCTATGGCTACACCTTC. It is translated as CASSQVRGTEELYGYTF.